This passage covers 8 T cell receptor beta chains from one sample sequenced in a study of post-analysis software for immune sequencing data. Overall study results and limits: A handful of TRBV segments appeared more often in patients than in controls, and TRBV5-6, TRBV5-1 and TRBV20-1 were among these.

cDNA libraries for TCR beta contained unique molecular identifiers. TCRdb re-analysed the PCR reads in MiXCR, keeping a single row per CDR3 protein. Altogether hundreds of thousands of distinct CDR3 sequences are present, roughly three fifths being singletons, with the ten largest covering 11%. No antigen has been assigned to these receptors. The sample consisted of blood. These receptors originate from a girl aged 2-10 years with multiple sclerosis.

The chain carries TRBV7-2 and TRBJ2-3, with 10 positions matching TRBD2. The V segment lost 1 base and the J segment 0 bases; nucleotides outside the gene matches: 7. The CDR3 length is 18 residues. CDR1 and CDR2 (germline): SGHTA, FQGNSA. Written as DNA, the CDR3 is TGTGCCAGCAGCTTAGGTAGACTAGCGGGTTCTAGCACAGATACGCAGTATTTT. As protein: CASSLGRLAGSSTDTQYF. Variable domain in full (rest from reference TRBV7-2 and TRBJ2-3): GAGVSQSPSNKVTEKGKDVELRCDPISGHTALYWYRQSLGQGLEFLIYFQGNSAPDKSGLPSDRFSAERTGGSVSTLTIQRTQQEDSAVYLCASSLGRLAGSSTDTQYFGPGTRLTVL.

V gene TRBV7-6 combines with J gene TRBJ2-5; D not certain. The germline V and J ends were trimmed by 1 base and 5 bases, with 20 bases remaining between them. CDR1 and CDR2 (germline): SGHVS, FNYEAQ. The length of the CDR3 is 17 residues. In nucleotides, the CDR3 is TGTGCCAGCAGCTTAGTATCTAGTGTTGTGGGATTGGAGACCCAGTACTTC. Protein sequence: CASSLVSSVVGLETQYF.

This clonotype appeared a few times. The chain joins TRBV2 to TRBJ2-5, with D possibly being TRBD2 (5 bases). The CDR3 consists of 13 residues. Per germline, CDR1 SNHLY and CDR2 FYNNEI. The V end lost 4 bases, the J end lost 4 bases, and 10 bases lay between the germline ends. The CDR3 is CASSGLAGETQYF. CDR3 sequence (DNA): TGTGCCAGCAGTGGGCTAGCTGGAGAGACCCAGTACTTC.

V and J are TRBV7-9 and TRBJ2-3; 8 bases agree with TRBD1. The CDR3 contains 16 residues. V lost 5 bases and J lost 2; bases outside the gene matches: 9. The V gene's germline CDR1 is SEHNR and CDR2 FQNEAQ (reference sequence). CDR3 protein: CASSPRDRQFTDTQYF. CDR3 DNA: TGTGCCAGCAGCCCCCGGGACAGGCAATTCACAGATACGCAGTATTTT.

This rearrangement joins TRBV7-8 to TRBJ2-5; tentatively, D is TRBD1 (5 bases). V lost 4 bases, J lost 4 bases, and 16 bases lay in between. The CDR3 totals 15 residues. CDR1 is SGHVS and CDR2 is FQNEAQ in the germline V gene. CDR3 region: CASSSSQGWGETQYF. In nucleotides, the CDR3 is TGTGCCAGCAGCTCGAGTCAGGGTTGGGGAGAGACCCAGTACTTC.

V is TRBV3-1 and J is TRBJ2-1; D possibly corresponds to TRBD2 (7 bases). The CDR3 covers 16 residues. The V end was cut by 0 bases, the J end by 0 bases, with 9 bases between. The germline V gene encodes CDR1 LGHDT and CDR2 YNNKEL (reference sequence). CDR3 protein: CASSQEAGASYNEQFF. The DNA for the CDR3 is TGTGCCAGCAGCCAAGAGGCGGGGGCCTCCTACAATGAGCAGTTCTTC.

This clonotype was seen a handful of times. The gene calls are TRBV6-1 and TRBJ2-3; 13 bases are a match to TRBD2. Germline V CDR1 and CDR2: MNHNS, SASEGT. J gave up 1 base and V 6 bases, and 4 bases lay outside the gene matches. The CDR3 runs 16 residues. CDR3 nucleotides: TGTGCCAGCAGACTAGCGGGGGGGCCTCGCACAGATACGCAGTATTTT. Amino acids: CASRLAGGPRTDTQYF.

The V gene is TRBV29-1, the J gene TRBJ2-4; 14 nucleotides agree with TRBD2. TRBJ2-7 matches the DNA end more closely, so the J call is doubtful. The V gene's germline CDR1 is SQVTM and CDR2 ANQGSEA. This CDR3 is built from 18 residues. The CDR3 sequence is CSALRWTSGRTTSYEQYF. The CDR3 DNA sequence: TGCAGCGCCCTGAGGTGGACTAGCGGGAGGACAACCTCCTACGAGCAGTACTTC.